These 27 T cell receptor beta chains share one sample of origin, sequenced in a study of cytomegalovirus exposure and HLA in healthy donors. PCR was performed using 60 Vbeta and 13 Jbeta primers. The assay was immunoSEQ multiplex PCR, and TCRdb's table has in-frame clones only and misses some. This repertoire comprises around 100,000 clones; its ten largest clones make up more than 3%. Sequenced input: PBMCs. The receptors derive from a man younger than 40 in good health and CMV-seronegative.

This chain connects TRBV2 to TRBJ2-1, with TRBD2 as a possible D gene (6 bases). In germline, CDR1 is SNHLY, CDR2 FYNNEI. CDR3 length: 14 amino acids. The V end was cut by 8 bases, the J end by 7 bases, with 18 bases between. The CDR3 loop is CASGGVRSVNEQFF. DNA of the CDR3: TGTGCCAGCGGCGGGGTAAGGTCGGTGAATGAGCAGTTCTTC.

The chain combines TRBV30 with TRBJ2-7; D remains ambiguous. Trimming cost V 0 bases and J 4 bases, with 4 bases left between them. In germline, CDR1 is GTSNPN, CDR2 SVGIG (reference sequence). The CDR3 contains 11 residues. As DNA, the CDR3 is TGTGCCTGGAGTGTCCAATACGAGCAGTACTTC. Translated: CAWSVQYEQYF.

As DNA, the CDR3 is TGTGCCAGTAGTATAAAGGGGCCTACACTCGCCTACGAGCAGTACTTC. This gives the protein CASSIKGPTLAYEQYF. The chain has TRBV19 and TRBJ2-7, with D perhaps TRBD1 (5 bases). Germline assignment: CDR1 LNHDA and CDR2 SQIVND (reference sequence). Trimming shortened V by 2 bases and J by 2 bases, and 16 bases separated the two germline ends. This CDR3 has 16 residues.

In DNA, the CDR3 is TGTGCCAGCAGCCCGAGATACCAAGAGACCCAGTACTTC. Protein sequence: CASSPRYQETQYF. V gene TRBV14 combines with J gene TRBJ2-5; D gene ambiguous. The V gene lost 4 bases and the J gene lost 0 bases, with 6 bases spanning the gap. Germline V gene lookup returns CDR1 SGHDN and CDR2 FVKESK. This CDR3 has 13 residues.

As DNA, the CDR3 is TGTGCCAGCTCCTTTAACAGGGCCAGCACAGATACGCAGTATTTT. Residues: CASSFNRASTDTQYF. V usage is TRBV6-5 and J usage is TRBJ2-3; possible D gene TRBD1, 6 bases. Deletions cut 8 bases from V and 0 bases from J, with 15 bases between. The V gene's germline CDR1 is MNHEY and CDR2 SVGAGI. The CDR3 totals 15 residues.

V and J are TRBV5-1 and TRBJ1-1; 9 nucleotides match TRBD1. Trimming at V came to 4 bases and at J to 5 bases, leaving 9 bases not matched to a gene. Germline V gives CDR1 SGHRS, CDR2 YFSETQ. The CDR3 contains 15 residues. The CDR3 spells CASSEAGQGGTEAFF. CDR3 bases: TGCGCCAGCAGCGAAGCGGGACAGGGAGGGACTGAAGCTTTCTTT. Filled out from reference TRBV5-1 and TRBJ1-1, the complete variable domain reads KAGVTQTPRYLIKTRGQQVTLSCSPISGHRSVSWYQQTPGQGLQFLFEYFSETQRNKGNFPGRFSGRQFSNSRSEMNVSTLELGDSALYLCASSEAGQGGTEAFFGQGTRLTVV.

The chain employs TRBV9 and TRBJ2-7, with a weak D call TRBD2 (5 bases). Between the trimmed V and J ends, which lost 2 bases and 9 bases, there was a span of 15 bases. Germline values: CDR1 SGDLS, CDR2 YYNGEE. CDR3 length equals 13 residues. For the CDR3, the DNA is TGTGCCAGCAGCGTGGGTAGCTCGGAGGCGCAGTACTTC. It codes for CASSVGSSEAQYF.

The rearrangement links TRBV19 to TRBJ1-1; D ambiguous. Trimming took off 3 bases at V and 2 bases at J, with 10 bases between the two ends. The CDR3 length is 14 residues. Germline assignment: CDR1 LNHDA and CDR2 SQIVND (reference sequence). CDR3 in DNA: TGTGCCAGTAGTATTTTGGGAGCAAACACTGAAGCTTTCTTT. It specifies CASSILGANTEAFF.

This chain uses TRBV5-1 with TRBJ2-5; TRBD1 is a possible D gene (5 bases). The closer fit of TRBJ2-7 to the DNA end suggests the J call may be wrong. CDR1 is SGHRS, CDR2 YFSETQ, per germline. The CDR3 totals 13 residues. The CDR3 nucleotides read TGCGCCAGCATGGGCAATGGGGCGGCCGAGCAGTACTTC. It specifies CASMGNGAAEQYF.

The genes are TRBV21-1 and TRBJ2-3; TRBD1 reflects the table's D call only, with no check against the DNA. TRBV21-1 is a pseudogene. This CDR3 region has 16 residues. The CDR3 protein is CASSKDRALTGDTQYF. The CDR3 DNA reads TGTGCCAGCAGCAAAGACAGGGCCCTTACGGGAGATACGCAGTATTTT.

The V and J genes are TRBV7-9 and TRBJ2-3; 9 positions agree with TRBD2. V dropped 5 bases and J dropped 13; count of bases not matched to a gene: 10. The CDR3 has 13 amino acids. Germline loops: CDR1 SEHNR, CDR2 FQNEAQ (reference sequence). CDR3 residues: CASSPLAIAGEYF. Here the CDR3 DNA reads TGTGCCAGCAGCCCCTTGGCAATAGCGGGGGAGTATTTT.

The rearrangement links TRBV27 to TRBJ2-7, with D perhaps matching TRBD2 (6 bases). Germline-derived CDR1 and CDR2 are MNHEY and SMNVEV (reference sequence). Trimming shortened V by 8 bases and J by 3 bases, and 14 bases separated the two germline ends. The CDR3 loop spans 13 amino acids. In DNA, the CDR3 is TGTGCCAGCCGCCGGGGGACGTTCTACGAGCAGTACTTC. Residues: CASRRGTFYEQYF.

The chain is built from TRBV5-1 and TRBJ1-6; possibly TRBD1 for D (5 bases). Germline V gene sequence: CDR1 SGHRS, CDR2 YFSETQ. The CDR3 has 14 amino acids. V was pared by 2 bases and J by 6 bases, with 9 bases between. Here the CDR3 DNA reads TGCGCCAGCAGCTTTCAGGGAATTAATTCACCCCTCCACTTT. Translation gives CASSFQGINSPLHF.

V and J are TRBV7-6 and TRBJ2-2; D ambiguous. CDR3 length equals 13 residues. Trimming took off 4 bases at V and 8 bases at J, with 11 bases between the two ends. CDR1 is SGHVS and CDR2 is FNYEAQ in the germline V gene. CDR3 loop: CASSYSANGELFF. The DNA for the CDR3 is TGTGCCAGCAGCTACTCCGCGAATGGGGAGCTGTTTTTT.

The chain uses TRBV27 and TRBJ1-1, with D possibly matching TRBD1 (5 bases). Trimming took off 5 bases at V and 3 bases at J, with 13 bases between the two ends. The germline V gene encodes CDR1 MNHEY and CDR2 SMNVEV (reference sequence). CDR3 length: 14 residues. The CDR3 region is CASSPRRDHTEAFF. CDR3 DNA sequence: TGTGCCAGCAGTCCCCGCAGGGATCACACTGAAGCTTTCTTT.

The chain recombines TRBV7-2 with TRBJ2-2; D may be TRBD1 (6 bases). This CDR3 contains 15 residues. In germline, CDR1 is SGHTA, CDR2 FQGNSA. Trimming left V 6 bases short and J 0 bases short, with 11 bases between. The CDR3 loop reads CASRPGTTNTGELFF. DNA for the CDR3: TGTGCCAGCAGGCCCGGGACAACGAACACCGGGGAGCTGTTTTTT.

The chain links TRBV18 to TRBJ2-1; D remains unclear. The germline gives CDR1 KGHSH, CDR2 LQKENI. The ends were cut back, 0 bases at V and 8 bases at J, with 14 bases in the middle. The CDR3 has 15 residues. Written as DNA, the CDR3 is TGTGCCAGCTCACCACCAATAGAGCACCGCGATGAGCAGTTCTTC. Residues: CASSPPIEHRDEQFF. The complete variable domain, with remaining parts taken from reference TRBV18 and TRBJ2-1, reads NAGVMQNPRHLVRRRGQEARLRCSPMKGHSHVYWYRQLPEEGLKFMVYLQKENIIDESGMPKERFSAEFPKEGPSILRIQQVVRGDSAAYFCASSPPIEHRDEQFFGPGTRLTVL.

The chain employs TRBV7-2 and TRBJ1-4; D might be TRBD1 (5 bases). V lost 4 bases to trimming and J lost 4 bases, with 16 bases between them. Per the germline V gene, CDR1 is SGHTA and CDR2 is FQGNSA. CDR3 size: 16 residues. The CDR3 region has the DNA TGTGCCAGCAGCTGGGGTGGGGGGTACAATAATGAAAAACTGTTTTTT. It encodes CASSWGGGYNNEKLFF.

CDR3 loop: CASSSPAGGSAGELFF. The CDR3 nucleotides are TGTGCCAGCAGCTCTCCGGCAGGGGGCTCCGCCGGGGAGCTGTTTTTT. The chain employs TRBV7-6 and TRBJ2-2; 8 nucleotides agree with TRBD1. V trimming: 4 bases; J trimming: 6 bases; junction bases outside the gene matches: 10. Germline assignment: CDR1 SGHVS and CDR2 FNYEAQ. CDR3 length: 16 residues.

The rearrangement links TRBV19 to TRBJ2-6, with a tentative D call TRBD1 (6 bases). Trimming removed 7 bases from V and 1 base from J, with 20 bases in between. Germline V CDR1 and CDR2: LNHDA, SQIVND (reference sequence). The CDR3 runs to 18 residues. DNA of the CDR3: TGTGCCAGTACCCCCCCGGGACATGGGATTTCTGGGGCCAACGTCCTGACTTTC. Its translation is CASTPPGHGISGANVLTF.

The chain recombines TRBV11-2 with TRBJ2-5; 8 nucleotides agree with TRBD2. Germline V gene lookup returns CDR1 SGHAT and CDR2 FQNNGV. This CDR3 contains 16 residues. Trimming removed 6 bases from V and 5 bases from J; junction bases left unmatched: 14. CDR3 coding DNA: TGTGCCAGCAGTAGTGTAGCGGGGTTTGGGGGTGAGACCCAGTACTTC. Protein product: CASSSVAGFGGETQYF.

The CDR3 nucleotides read TGTGCCAGCTCACCTCAAGCGGGGTCTCGCACAGATACGCAGTATTTT. This sequence encodes CASSPQAGSRTDTQYF. The chain uses TRBV18 and TRBJ2-3; 7 bases align to TRBD2. CDR3 length: 16 residues. V lost 3 bases to trimming and J lost 1 base; unmatched junction nucleotides: 7. Germline CDR1 KGHSH, CDR2 LQKENI.

The gene calls are TRBV7-2 and TRBJ2-7; 12 positions agree with TRBD2. With 6 bases clipped from V and 1 base from J, the junction kept 4 bases outside the gene matches. Germline CDR1 and CDR2: SGHTA and FQGNSA. The CDR3 sequence is 15 residues long. The CDR3 loop is CASSSTSGGSYEQYF. CDR3 nucleotides: TGTGCCAGCAGTTCCACTAGCGGGGGGTCCTACGAGCAGTACTTC.

To note about this clone: The sample holds other DNA sequences that translate to the same CDR3. This chain uses TRBV5-1 with TRBJ1-5; 7 positions match TRBD1. From germline, CDR1 is SGHRS and CDR2 YFSETQ. This CDR3 has 14 amino acids. Trimming at V came to 5 bases and at J to 2 bases, leaving 4 bases not matched to a gene. CDR3: CASSSGQGNQPQHF. Here the CDR3 DNA reads TGCGCCAGCAGTTCAGGACAGGGCAATCAGCCCCAGCATTTT.

The J gene is TRBJ2-2, the V gene TRBV2, with TRBD2 as a possible D gene (5 bases). CDR1 is SNHLY and CDR2 is FYNNEI in the germline V gene. The CDR3 is 14 amino acids. Trimming took off 3 bases at V and 4 bases at J, with 9 bases between the two ends. CDR3 residues: CASSEGSGTGELFF. The DNA of the CDR3 is TGTGCCAGCAGTGAGGGCAGCGGCACCGGGGAGCTGTTTTTT. Together with reference TRBV2 and TRBJ2-2, the CDR3 gives the full variable domain: EPEVTQTPSHQVTQMGQEVILRCVPISNHLYFYWYRQILGQKVEFLVSFYNNEISEKSEIFDDQFSVERPDGSNFTLKIRSTKLEDSAMYFCASSEGSGTGELFFGEGSRLTVL.

The rearrangement joins TRBV2 to TRBJ1-4; D is undetermined. V was clipped by 6 bases and J by 8 bases, with 16 bases between them. The germline V gene encodes CDR1 SNHLY and CDR2 FYNNEI. This CDR3 region has 14 residues. This chain's CDR3 is CASRERTGKEKLFF. Here the CDR3 DNA reads TGTGCCAGCAGGGAACGGACGGGGAAGGAAAAACTGTTTTTT.

The CDR3 DNA reads TGCGCCAGCAGCGGGTGGGACAGTCAAGAGACCCAGTACTTC. It specifies CASSGWDSQETQYF. This chain links TRBV5-1 with TRBJ2-5; 7 bases are a match to TRBD1. V shed 4 bases and J 2 bases; nucleotides not matched to a gene: 5. This CDR3 has 14 residues. Germline V gives CDR1 SGHRS, CDR2 YFSETQ.